The 8 T cell receptor beta chains reported below all come from one sample, sequenced in a study of technical replicates of blood from a handful of donors. Generated by immunoSEQ multiplex PCR, the TCRdb table keeps only in-frame clones and is missing some. The sample consists of tens of thousands of clones, 95% to 98% of them appearing once. Specimen: T cells isolated from PBMCs. These receptors all come from a human donor in good health.

This sequence joins TRBV10-3 and TRBJ1-3; 9 bases align to TRBD1. CDR3 size: 18 residues. V trimming: 2 bases; J trimming: 0 bases; junction bases outside the gene matches: 8. Germline CDR1 ENHRY, CDR2 SYGVKD. The CDR3 DNA follows: TGTGCCATCAGTGAGGGGGGACAGGGCTTACTCTCTGGAAACACCATATATTTT. Its protein is CAISEGGQGLLSGNTIYF.

The chain has TRBV28 and TRBJ1-5, with TRBD1 as a possible D gene (5 bases). V was clipped by 4 bases and J by 7 bases, with 14 bases between them. The germline gives CDR1 MDHEN, CDR2 SYDVKM. This CDR3 spans 14 amino acids. In DNA form, the CDR3 reads TGTGCCAGCAGTTCCCGGGGGAGACTCCAGCCCCAGCATTTT. It codes for CASSSRGRLQPQHF. The full variable domain, its missing parts supplied by reference TRBV28 and TRBJ1-5, is DVKVTQSSRYLVKRTGEKVFLECVQDMDHENMFWYRQDPGLGLRLIYFSYDVKMKEKGDIPEGYSVSREKKERFSLILESASTNQTSMYLCASSSRGRLQPQHFGDGTRLSIL.

The rearrangement links TRBV7-3 to TRBJ2-3; 15 bases map to TRBD2. Looked up from germline, CDR1 is SGHTA and CDR2 is FQGTGA. The CDR3 runs 16 residues. Losses at the gene ends were 3 bases for V and 3 bases for J; bases not matched to a gene: 1. The CDR3 region is CASSFGTSGRTDTQYF. The CDR3 nucleotides are TGTGCCAGCAGCTTCGGGACTAGCGGGAGGACAGATACGCAGTATTTT.

For the CDR3, the DNA is TGTGCCAGCAGCTTGACCCGACAGAACACCGGGGAGCTGTTTTTT. Its protein is CASSLTRQNTGELFF. The chain combines TRBV7-8 with TRBJ2-2; unclear D gene. Germline values: CDR1 SGHVS, CDR2 FQNEAQ. This CDR3 spans 15 amino acids. Trimming cost V 3 bases and J 1 base, with 9 bases left between them.

The chain links TRBV6-1 to TRBJ1-5, with D uncertain. Germline CDR1 and CDR2: MNHNS and SASEGT. Trimming left V 4 bases short and J 0 bases short, with 7 bases between. The CDR3 runs to 14 residues. The CDR3 protein is CASSAGFSNQPQHF. DNA of the CDR3: TGTGCCAGCAGTGCGGGATTTAGCAATCAGCCCCAGCATTTT.

This clone occurred once. The genes are TRBV7-3 and TRBJ1-1, with a tentative D call TRBD1 (6 bases). CDR3 size: 14 residues. CDR1 and CDR2 (germline): SGHTA, FQGTGA. Between the trimmed V and J ends, which lost 5 bases and 1 base, there was a span of 11 bases. The CDR3 loop reads CASSPGVRNTEAFF. The CDR3 region has the DNA TGTGCCAGCAGCCCAGGGGTAAGGAACACTGAAGCTTTCTTT.

The chain uses TRBV5-5 and TRBJ2-5; unclear D gene. Trimming stripped 4 bases from V and 5 bases from J, with 12 bases between. Per germline, CDR1 SGHKS and CDR2 YYEKEE (reference sequence). The CDR3 is 13 amino acids. The CDR3 nucleotides are TGTGCCAGCAGCCCGGGTGTTCAGGAGACCCAGTACTTC. It yields the protein CASSPGVQETQYF.

The chain has TRBV2 and TRBJ2-3; tentatively, D is TRBD2 (6 bases). CDR3 length: 13 residues. Germline CDR1 is SNHLY and CDR2 is FYNNEI. V lost 7 bases and J lost 3, with 11 bases in between. This CDR3 is CASNSGVTDTQYF. The DNA of the CDR3 is TGTGCCAGCAACTCGGGAGTAACAGATACGCAGTATTTT.